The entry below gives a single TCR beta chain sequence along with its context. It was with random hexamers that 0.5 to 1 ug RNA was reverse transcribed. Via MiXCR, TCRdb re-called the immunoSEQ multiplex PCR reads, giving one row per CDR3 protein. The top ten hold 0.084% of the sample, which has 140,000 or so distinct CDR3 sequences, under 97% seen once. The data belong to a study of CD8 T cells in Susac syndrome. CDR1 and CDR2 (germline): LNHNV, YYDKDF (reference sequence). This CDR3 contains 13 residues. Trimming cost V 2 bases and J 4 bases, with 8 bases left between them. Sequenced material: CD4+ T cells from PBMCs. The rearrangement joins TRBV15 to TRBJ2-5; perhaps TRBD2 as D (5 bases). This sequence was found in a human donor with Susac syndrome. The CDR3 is CATSRWAGETQYF. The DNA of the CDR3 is TGTGCCACCAGCAGATGGGCGGGAGAGACCCAGTACTTC.